Below are 5 T cell receptor beta chains sequenced from a single sample in a study of cytomegalovirus exposure and HLA in healthy donors. Vbeta (60) and Jbeta (13) primers were used in the PCR. Here immunoSEQ multiplex PCR was the method, and the copy in TCRdb shows in-frame clones only, minus some. Its listing shows under 200,000 clones. The source material was PBMCs. These receptors were taken from a man younger than 45 in good health and CMV-seronegative.

The J gene is TRBJ2-3, the V gene TRBV27; 7 bases are a match to TRBD1. V dropped 5 bases and J dropped 3; count of bases not matched to a gene: 8. Germline V gene data show CDR1 as MNHEY and CDR2 as SMNVEV (reference sequence). This CDR3 comprises 15 residues. DNA for the CDR3: TGTGCCAGCAGTCTACTAGGGGGCGAGACAGATACGCAGTATTTT. It translates to CASSLLGGETDTQYF.

The chain is built from TRBV11-2 and TRBJ2-1; D may be TRBD2 (6 bases). V lost 3 bases and J lost 7, with 16 bases in between. Germline V lookup: CDR1 SGHAT, CDR2 FQNNGV. CDR3 size: 15 residues. CDR3 residues: CASSFRDSYRNEQFF. The CDR3 nucleotides are TGTGCCAGCAGCTTCCGGGACTCCTATCGTAATGAGCAGTTCTTC.

This chain links TRBV5-1 with TRBJ2-2; 11 bases align to TRBD2. Losses at the gene ends were 4 bases for V and 5 bases for J; bases not matched to a gene: 7. CDR3 size: 16 residues. The germline V gene encodes CDR1 SGHRS and CDR2 YFSETQ. CDR3 DNA: TGCGCCAGCAGCGTTACTAGCGGGAGCCCTACCGGGGAGCTGTTTTTT. This codes for CASSVTSGSPTGELFF.

Details on this clone: The CDR3 carries no conserved terminal phenylalanine or tryptophan, so it likely arises from a read error. V is TRBV27 and J is TRBJ1-1, with unresolved D. CDR3 length: 16 residues. Trimming took off 7 bases at V and 0 bases at J, with 18 bases between the two ends. CDR1 and CDR2 from the germline V gene are MNHEY and SMNVEV (reference sequence). This chain's CDR3 is CASTSDFTGMNTEAFV. The CDR3 coding sequence is TGTGCCAGCACGTCGGACTTCACGGGCATGAACACTGAAGCTTTCGTT.

The genes are TRBV19 and TRBJ2-7, with 10 bases that match TRBD2. The CDR3 is 14 amino acids. Looked up from germline, CDR1 is LNHDA and CDR2 is SQIVND (reference sequence). With 5 bases clipped from V and 6 bases from J, the junction kept 7 bases outside the gene matches. The CDR3 region has the DNA TGTGCCAGTAGTGTAGGGCTAGCGGGAGTCGAGCAGTACTTC. Translating gives CASSVGLAGVEQYF. Based on the CDR3 plus reference TRBV19 and TRBJ2-7, the full variable domain is DGGITQSPKYLFRKEGQNVTLSCEQNLNHDAMYWYRQDPGQGLRLIYYSQIVNDFQKGDIAEGYSVSREKKESFPLTVTSAQKNPTAFYLCASSVGLAGVEQYFGPGTRLTVT.